Sequencing of this T cell receptor beta chain was carried out in a study of blood T cell repertoires in COVID-19. The CDR3 has 15 amino acids. The V end was cut by 7 bases, the J end by 0 bases, with 12 bases between. The germline V gene encodes CDR1 SNHLY and CDR2 FYNNEI. TCRdb's copy holds only in-frame clones and misses some; the assay was immunoSEQ multiplex PCR. The table has under 200,000 clones, approximately 87% seen once. The rearrangement links TRBV2 to TRBJ1-4, with D possibly being TRBD1 (5 bases). Material: peripheral blood. The receptor was isolated from a woman in her fifties or sixties with COVID-19, enrolled during active disease. CDR3 nucleotide sequence: TGTGCCAGCACCGGGGGACTAACAACTAATGAAAAACTGTTTTTT. Translation: CASTGGLTTNEKLFF.